The sequence of this T cell receptor (beta chain) was determined in a study of T cells in localized non-small cell lung cancer. CDR3 length: 15 residues. The germline gives CDR1 LGHNA, CDR2 YSLEER. The trim removed 0 bases at V and 5 bases at J, leaving 5 bases unmatched. Libraries were prepared by immunoSEQ multiplex PCR; TCRdb keeps only in-frame clonotypes and omits some of them. The sample records about 40,000 clones, approximately 86% being singletons. This TCR came from a man aged 18 to 50 with stage I lung adenocarcinoma. The J gene is TRBJ1-2, the V gene TRBV4-3; 8 nucleotides match TRBD1. This specimen consisted of peripheral blood, obtained before any cancer treatment. CDR3 protein: CASSQESNRGYGYTF. Written as DNA, the CDR3 is TGCGCCAGCAGCCAAGAGAGCAACAGGGGGTATGGCTACACCTTC.